This TCR beta chain was retrieved from a study of T cell responses to AZD1222 COVID-19 vaccine. Study-level findings and limits: Close to half of spike-specific TCRs reportedly recognize unmutated variant regions. Most donors were white British, females outnumbered males, and clonal diversity was possibly underestimated.

The method was immunoSEQ multiplex PCR; TCRdb's version includes in-frame clones alone and lacks a portion of them. The sample contains about 150,000 clones, about nine tenths of which appear only once. As regards this clone: Its antigen remains unidentified.

Trimming took 5 bases from V and 5 from J; bases not matched to a gene: 12. CDR3 length equals 16 residues. Germline V gene lookup returns CDR1 SEHNR and CDR2 FQNEAQ (reference sequence). Sequenced material: peripheral blood, taken on day 0 of AZD1222 vaccination. The rearrangement joins TRBV7-9 to TRBJ2-1, with TRBD1 identical over 7 bases. This TCR derives from an adult in good health. CDR3 DNA sequence: TGTGCCAGCAGCCCACGACAGGGAAGGTGGGACAATGAGCAGTTCTTC. Residues: CASSPRQGRWDNEQFF.